This TCR beta chain appears in the sequencing data of a study of shared clonotypes between healthy human individuals. The repertoire was sequenced with immunoSEQ multiplex PCR; TCRdb's copy has only in-frame clones and lacks some. The sample comprises under 2,000,000 clones, about 95% of which are singletons, and more than 0.95% rests with the top ten. CD45RO-negative CD8 cells positively selected for CCR7 made up the naive population, which excluded terminally differentiated effector memory CD45RA+ cells. The germline gives CDR1 SGDLS, CDR2 YYNGEE. V was clipped by 4 bases and J by 0 bases, with 12 bases between them. The length of the CDR3 is 15 residues.

Sequenced material: naive CD8+ T cells sorted from blood. This sequence originates from a man aged 18 to 29 in good health. This chain connects TRBV9 to TRBJ2-3; either TRBD1 or TRBD2 may supply D (5 bases each). CDR3 sequence: CASSPTGASTDTQYF. As DNA, the CDR3 is TGTGCCAGCAGCCCTACCGGGGCTAGCACAGATACGCAGTATTTT.